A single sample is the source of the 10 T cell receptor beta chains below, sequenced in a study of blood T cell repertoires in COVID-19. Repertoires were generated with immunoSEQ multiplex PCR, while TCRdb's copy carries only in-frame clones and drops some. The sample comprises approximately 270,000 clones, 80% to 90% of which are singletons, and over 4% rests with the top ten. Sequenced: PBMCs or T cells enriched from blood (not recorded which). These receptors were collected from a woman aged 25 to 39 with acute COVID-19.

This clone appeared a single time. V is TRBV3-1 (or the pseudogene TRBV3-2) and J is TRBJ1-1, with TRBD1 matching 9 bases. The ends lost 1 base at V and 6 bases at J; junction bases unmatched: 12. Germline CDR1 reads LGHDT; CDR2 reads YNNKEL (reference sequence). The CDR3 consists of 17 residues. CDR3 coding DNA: TGTGCCAGCAGCCAAGGGGGACAGGGTATTATGAGTGCTGAAGCTTTCTTT. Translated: CASSQGGQGIMSAEAFF.

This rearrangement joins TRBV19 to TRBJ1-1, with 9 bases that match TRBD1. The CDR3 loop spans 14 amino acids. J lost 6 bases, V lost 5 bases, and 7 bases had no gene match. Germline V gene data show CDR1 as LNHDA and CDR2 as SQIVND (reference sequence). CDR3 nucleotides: TGTGCCAGTAGTGCCGGGACAGGGAAGGCTGAAGCTTTCTTT. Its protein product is CASSAGTGKAEAFF. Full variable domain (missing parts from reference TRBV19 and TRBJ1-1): DGGITQSPKYLFRKEGQNVTLSCEQNLNHDAMYWYRQDPGQGLRLIYYSQIVNDFQKGDIAEGYSVSREKKESFPLTVTSAQKNPTAFYLCASSAGTGKAEAFFGQGTRLTVV.

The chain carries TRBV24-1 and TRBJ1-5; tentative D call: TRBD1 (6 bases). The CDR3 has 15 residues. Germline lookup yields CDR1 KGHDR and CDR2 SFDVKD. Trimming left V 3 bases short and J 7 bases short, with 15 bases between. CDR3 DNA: TGTGCCACCAGTGATCCAGGACAGCCTCAGCAGCCCCAGCATTTT. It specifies CATSDPGQPQQPQHF.

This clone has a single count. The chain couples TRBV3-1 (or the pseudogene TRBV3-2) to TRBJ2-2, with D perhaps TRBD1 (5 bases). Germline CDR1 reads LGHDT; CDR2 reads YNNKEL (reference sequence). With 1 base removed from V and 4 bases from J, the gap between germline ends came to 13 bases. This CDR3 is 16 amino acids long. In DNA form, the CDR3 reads TGTGCCAGCAGCCAAGGGTTCAGGGCGCCCACCGGGGAGCTGTTTTTT. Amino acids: CASSQGFRAPTGELFF.

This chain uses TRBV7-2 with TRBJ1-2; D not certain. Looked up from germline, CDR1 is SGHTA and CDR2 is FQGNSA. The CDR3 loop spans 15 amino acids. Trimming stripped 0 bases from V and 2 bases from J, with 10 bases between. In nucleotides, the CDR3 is TGTGCCAGCAGCTTAGCTCTGGTCCAGAACTATGGCTACACCTTC. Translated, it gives CASSLALVQNYGYTF.

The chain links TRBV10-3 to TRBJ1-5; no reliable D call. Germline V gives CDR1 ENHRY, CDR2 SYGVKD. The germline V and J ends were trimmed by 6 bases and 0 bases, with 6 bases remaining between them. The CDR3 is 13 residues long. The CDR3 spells CAISPYSNQPQHF. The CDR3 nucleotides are TGTGCCATCAGCCCTTATAGCAATCAGCCCCAGCATTTT.

The DNA of the CDR3 is TGCGCCAGCAGTTACACGACAGATCTCTATGGCTACACCTTC. Its translation is CASSYTTDLYGYTF. The chain couples TRBV5-1 to TRBJ1-2, with a tentative D call TRBD1 (5 bases). CDR3 length equals 14 residues. CDR1 SGHRS and CDR2 YFSETQ come from the germline V gene. The V end was cut by 5 bases, the J end by 4 bases, with 15 bases between.

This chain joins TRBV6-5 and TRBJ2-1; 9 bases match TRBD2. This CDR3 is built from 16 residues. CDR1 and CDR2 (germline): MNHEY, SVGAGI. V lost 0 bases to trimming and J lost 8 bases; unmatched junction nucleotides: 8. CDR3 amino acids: CASSYSGTSPFDEQFF. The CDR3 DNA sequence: TGTGCCAGCAGTTACTCCGGGACTAGCCCTTTCGATGAGCAGTTCTTC.

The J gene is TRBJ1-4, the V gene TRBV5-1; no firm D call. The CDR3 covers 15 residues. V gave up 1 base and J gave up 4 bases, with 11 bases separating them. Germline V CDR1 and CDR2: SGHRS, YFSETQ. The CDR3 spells CASSLSSDFNEKLFF. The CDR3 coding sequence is TGCGCCAGCAGCTTGAGTTCCGACTTTAATGAAAAACTGTTTTTT.

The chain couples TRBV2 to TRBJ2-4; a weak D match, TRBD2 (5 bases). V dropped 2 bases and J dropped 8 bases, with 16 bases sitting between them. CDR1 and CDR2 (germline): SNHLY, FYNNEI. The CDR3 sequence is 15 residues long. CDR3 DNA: TGTGCCAGCAGTGAATATGAAGACTTGCGGGACATTCAGTACTTC. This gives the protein CASSEYEDLRDIQYF.